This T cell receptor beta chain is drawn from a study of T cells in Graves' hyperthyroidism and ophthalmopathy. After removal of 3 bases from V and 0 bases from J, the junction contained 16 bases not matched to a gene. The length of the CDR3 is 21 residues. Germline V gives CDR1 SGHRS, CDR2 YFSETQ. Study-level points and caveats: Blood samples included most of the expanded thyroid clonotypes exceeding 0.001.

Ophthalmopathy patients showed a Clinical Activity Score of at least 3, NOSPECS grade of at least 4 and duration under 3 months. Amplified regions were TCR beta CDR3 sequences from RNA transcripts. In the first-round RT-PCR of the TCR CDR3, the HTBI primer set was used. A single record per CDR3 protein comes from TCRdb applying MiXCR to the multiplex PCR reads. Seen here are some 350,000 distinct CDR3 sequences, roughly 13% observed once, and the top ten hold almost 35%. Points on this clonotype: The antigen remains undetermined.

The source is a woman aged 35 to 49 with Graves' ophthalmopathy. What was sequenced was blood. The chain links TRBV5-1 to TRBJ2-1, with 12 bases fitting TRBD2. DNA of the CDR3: TGCGCCAGCAGCTCCCCAGGGGGTCCGACTAGCGGGGGCAGCTCCTACAATGAGCAGTTCTTC. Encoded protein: CASSSPGGPTSGGSSYNEQFF.